Below, one T cell receptor (beta chain) is given with its context. What it binds is not known. These data are taken from a study of a mutant IDH1 vaccine in newly diagnosed glioma. On the study more broadly: Pretreatment consisted of radiotherapy, temozolomide, or both, with most receiving both.

Points from the study as a whole: Among all patients, vaccine-induced immune responses occurred in roughly 93%. Alterations occurring in top peripheral T cell clonotypes seemed unrelated to pseudoprogression.

V was shortened by 6 bases and J by 9 bases, with 21 bases between the two germline ends. In germline, CDR1 is SGHTA, CDR2 FQGTGA. CDR3 length: 14 residues. Sequencing was performed with immunoSEQ multiplex PCR; in TCRdb, only in-frame clones are kept and a portion is missing. The sample has roughly 51,000 clones, just over 85% seen once; the top ten hold 2% to 3%. Time point described: baseline, week 1 (first vaccination visit). Treatment: pre-vaccination baseline after standard-of-care therapy. The donors' diagnosis was new WHO grade 3 or 4 astrocytoma that was IDH1-mutant and ATRX-lost. The sequence came from a man aged 35-49 years with glioma. The sample in question was PBMCs, obtained from a glioma patient treated with radiotherapy, temozolomide or both. This chain connects TRBV7-3 to TRBJ2-7; D assignment may be TRBD1 or TRBD2 (5 bases each). The CDR3 region is CASSQGAPLGGQYF. CDR3 sequence (DNA): TGTGCCAGCAGTCAAGGGGCCCCGCTTGGAGGGCAGTACTTC.